This TCR beta chain was captured in a study of blood T cell repertoires in COVID-19. Libraries were prepared by immunoSEQ multiplex PCR; TCRdb keeps only in-frame clonotypes and omits some of them. The table lists about 150,000 clones, approximately 80% of them singletons. The germline V and J ends were trimmed by 1 base and 2 bases, with 11 bases remaining between them. There are 15 residues in the CDR3. The germline CDR1 and CDR2 sequences are LNHDA and SQIVND (reference sequence). The receptor's source is a man aged 60-69 years with acute or convalescent COVID-19. V is TRBV19 and J is TRBJ2-5; D possibly corresponds to TRBD2 (6 bases). Specimen: peripheral blood. Here the CDR3 DNA reads TGTGCCAGTAGTATAGCGCGGGGTCCGCAAGAGACCCAGTACTTC. As protein: CASSIARGPQETQYF.